This T cell receptor (beta chain) was identified in a study of blood T cell repertoires in COVID-19. Overall study context: Researchers got acute and convalescent COVID-19 samples from the United States, Italy and Spain. Sample material is recorded as cDNA or gDNA derived from T cells, B-cell-depleted T cells, or PBMCs.

Study processing details: Amplification with reference gene primers provided the estimates of nucleated cell counts. Generated by immunoSEQ multiplex PCR, the TCRdb table keeps only in-frame clones and is missing some. That table furnishes V, J and clone size, whereas the DNA furnished D and trimming. The repertoire holds 58,000 or so clones, 88% seen once, with 7% to 10% in the top ten. Material: peripheral blood. This TCR was sampled from a woman aged 70-85 years with active COVID-19.

The CDR3: CASSLSMEDRRSPLHF. In nucleotides, the CDR3 is TGTGCCAGCAGTTTATCGATGGAGGATAGAAGGTCACCCCTCCACTTT. The rearrangement joins TRBV27 to TRBJ1-6; D ambiguous. Germline assignment: CDR1 MNHEY and CDR2 SMNVEV (reference sequence). Trimming took 0 bases from V and 10 from J, leaving 16 bases between them. CDR3 size: 16 residues.